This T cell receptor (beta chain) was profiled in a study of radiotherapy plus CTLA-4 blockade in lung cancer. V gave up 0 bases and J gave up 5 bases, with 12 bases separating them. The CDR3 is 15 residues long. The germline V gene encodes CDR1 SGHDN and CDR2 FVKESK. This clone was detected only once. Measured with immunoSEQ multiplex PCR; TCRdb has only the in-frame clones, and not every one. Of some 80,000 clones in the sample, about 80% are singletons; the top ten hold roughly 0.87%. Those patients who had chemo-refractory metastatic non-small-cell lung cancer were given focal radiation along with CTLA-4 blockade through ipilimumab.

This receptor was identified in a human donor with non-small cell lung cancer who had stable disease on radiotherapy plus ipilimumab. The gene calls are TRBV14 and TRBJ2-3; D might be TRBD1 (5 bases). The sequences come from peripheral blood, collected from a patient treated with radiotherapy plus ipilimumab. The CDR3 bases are TGTGCCAGCAGCCAAGATCTAAGGACATTAGATACGCAGTATTTT. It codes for CASSQDLRTLDTQYF.